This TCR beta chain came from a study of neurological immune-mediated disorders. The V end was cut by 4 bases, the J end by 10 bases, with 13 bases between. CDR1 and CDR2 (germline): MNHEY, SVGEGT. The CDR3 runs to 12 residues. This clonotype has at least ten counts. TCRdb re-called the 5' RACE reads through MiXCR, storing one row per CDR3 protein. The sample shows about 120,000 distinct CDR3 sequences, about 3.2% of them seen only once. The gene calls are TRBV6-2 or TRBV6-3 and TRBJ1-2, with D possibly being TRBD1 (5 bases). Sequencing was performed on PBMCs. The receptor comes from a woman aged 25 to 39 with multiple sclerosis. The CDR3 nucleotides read TGTGCCAGCAGTTTCGCCCAGGACACCTACACCTTC. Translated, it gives CASSFAQDTYTF.